The clone carrying this T cell receptor (beta chain) appeared many times. Its antigen is not known. From approximately 400 ng of RNA, a library with molecular barcoded alpha/delta and beta/gamma adaptors was made. TCRdb analysed the reads with MiXCR anew, one entry per CDR3 protein. The table lists some 40,000 distinct CDR3 sequences, 13% to 15% of them singletons. This sample is drawn from a study of read filtering for tumor transcriptome and immune sequencing. The wider study: Mean patient age was 65.9 years, range roughly 45 to 80; approximately 18 male, around 15 female. Study-wide findings and caveats: Approximately 82% of IR-seq clonotypes had one read, totaling roughly 3.5% of reads; RNA-seq: 74.6% and 44.6%.

J gave up 7 bases and V 1 base, and 2 bases lay outside the gene matches. Germline lookup yields CDR1 LGHDT and CDR2 YNNKEL (reference sequence). CDR3 length: 14 amino acids. Sequencing was done on a sample of a population of CD138-negative cells sorted from bone marrow. The chain uses TRBV3-1 and TRBJ1-4; 8 bases align to TRBD1. The origin of this receptor is a donor at least 40 years old with multiple myeloma. The CDR3 nucleotides read TGTGCCAGCAGCCAAGGGACAGGGACTGAAAAACTGTTTTTT. It specifies CASSQGTGTEKLFF. The whole variable domain, remainder taken from reference TRBV3-1 and TRBJ1-4, is DTAVSQTPKYLVTQMGNDKSIKCEQNLGHDTMYWYKQDSKKFLKIMFSYNNKELIINETVPNRFSPKSPDKAHLNLHINSLELGDSAVYFCASSQGTGTEKLFFGSGTQLSVL.